Described below is a single T cell receptor beta chain sequence and its context. What antigen it recognizes has not been identified. The input lacks base qualities; no much larger clone sits a single base away. These data originate in a study of vaccination effects on CD4 cells after COVID-19 (dated by TCRdb to 2021 to 2024). Looking at the study overall: Across the study, the median time from the second dose to post-vaccine sampling was 72 days (range 14 to 241). In both COVID-19 convalescent patients and infection-naive vaccine recipients, the study compared SARS-CoV-2 spike-specific CD4+ TCR repertoires from before mRNA vaccination with those from after it. Altogether, over 9 COVID-19 convalescent patients and a few SARS-CoV-2-naive healthy vaccine recipients made up the full study. Cultures from other donors in the study were sequenced with the Oncomine TCR Beta short-read assay on an Illumina iSeq 100.

V loses 4 bases, J loses 0 bases, and the germline ends lie 16 bases apart. The CDR1 and CDR2 encoded by the germline V gene are MNHEY and SVGEGT. Spanning cysteine to phenylalanine, the CDR3 consists of 17 amino acids. Of the read, only the CDR3 DNA is kept; its 51 bases are in frame from base 1. To identify antigen-specific CD4+ T cell clonotypes by their expansion, the ViraFEST assay first stimulated PBMC with viral peptide pools and then applied TCR sequencing. After roughly 11 days of culture, CD4+ T cells were isolated with the EasySep CD4+ T cell isolation kit. Two doses of either the BNT162b2 or the mRNA-1273 mRNA SARS-CoV-2 vaccine were administered to participants. Negative nucleocapsid antibody results before and after vaccination confirmed that the healthy vaccine recipients had no prior SARS-CoV-2 infection. A few million PBMC per well were cultured with approximately 10 ug/ml peptides in IMDM containing approximately 4.6% human AB serum, about 9.6 IU/ml IL-2 and gentamicin. On days 3 and 7, half of the culture medium was replaced with fresh IL-2-containing medium. Unless otherwise noted, each peptide stimulation condition was cultured in triplicate wells. Using Ficoll-Paque Plus gradient centrifugation, PBMC were separated from whole blood and then either used fresh or cryopreserved at -140C. The overlapping peptide pools covered the spike proteins of SARS-CoV-2 as well as those of the common cold coronaviruses HCoV-NL63, HCoV-OC43 and HCoV-229E. The QIAamp micro DNA kit was used to extract genomic DNA from the cultured CD4+ T cells.

Beyond this particular receptor, the publication reports: Marked clonal contraction was observed in both infection-induced and vaccine-induced clones at late post-vaccination timepoints, consistent with waning T cell responses. In healthy vaccine recipients, vaccine-induced clones were almost all SARS-CoV-2 mono-reactive, with only 1 of 255 cross-reactive with common cold coronaviruses. Only a small number of convalescent patients were included, and no early post-infection timepoints were available, which limited the study.

The receptor library was made with the immunoSEQ multiplex PCR assay. DNA from the CD4+ T cells that had been cultured and isolated underwent TCR beta CDR3 sequencing. Per the original workflow: Non-productive TCR sequences were discarded, and reads were trimmed to the CDR3 region, with only CDR3s of 7 or more amino acids retained. Antigen-specific clonotypes were identified using the MANAFEST web app by comparison of expansion in peptide wells against reference cultures. To be called positive, a clone needed expansion at FDR<0.05 compared with the reference and with all other wells, an odds ratio greater than 5, and a frequency greater than 0.1% in two replicate wells. A clonotype was defined as cross-reactive if the clonotype was significantly expanded both in SARS-CoV-2 spike wells and in at least one common cold coronavirus spike condition. Using the stringdist R package, CDR3 similarity was measured by Levenshtein distance, and unrooted trees were constructed with ape in R 3.6.1. The source is immuneACCESS, and TCRdb retained only in-frame sequences with V and J called. Part of the clones is not carried over; for the studies checked, unresolved V genes explain less than half of this, and the remainder is unexplained. V and J calls and clone size are those listed in that table; D and trimming were worked out from the DNA. The sample table lists approximately 65,000 clones, 74% of them with a count of one. The top ten hold approximately 1.5% of the sample.

Sequencing used CD4+ T cells from PBMCs cultured with HCoV-229E spike peptides, obtained after COVID-19 vaccination. This specimen's cell subset or site label, per the study, means: HCoV-229E spike overlapping peptide pool stimulation. The chain couples TRBV6-2 or TRBV6-3 to TRBJ2-4, with TRBD1 as a weak D call on 5 bases. This receptor was taken from a human donor who received a COVID-19 vaccine. Here the CDR3 is given as CASSLPTDNLAKNIQYF. At the DNA level, the sequence is TGTGCCAGCAGTTTGCCGACAGATAATTTAGCCAAAAACATTCAGTACTTC.